This T cell receptor (beta chain) was documented in a study of monozygotic twins with inflammatory bowel disease. Points on this clonotype: No antigen is known for it.

Findings of the study overall: Fewer clonotypes were shared with others by IBD patients than by healthy twins, especially with disease activity.

TCR libraries were prepared from 3500 ng total RNA each. With the 5' RACE reads reprocessed, TCRdb shows one record per CDR3 protein and no DNA. The table for this sample gives 350,000 to 400,000 distinct CDR3 sequences. Blood was collected, approximately 2.5 ml per donor. Germline CDR1 reads MNHEY; CDR2 reads SVGAGI. The CDR3 is 13 amino acids. The V and J genes are TRBV6-5 and TRBJ1-2; TCRdb names TRBD1, which stays unverified in the absence of DNA. Sequenced sample: blood. The TCR was taken from a human donor with ulcerative colitis or Crohn's disease, or a healthy co-twin of an affected twin (not recorded which). This chain's CDR3 is CAIADPGHYGYTF.